The following is a T cell receptor (beta chain) sequence with its context. The sample belongs to a study of monozygotic twins with inflammatory bowel disease. TCRdb reprocessed the 5' RACE reads, with one entry per CDR3 protein and no DNA. This sample's clone table lists about 210,000 distinct CDR3 sequences. This CDR3 is 12 amino acids long. Germline V gene data show CDR1 as SQVTM and CDR2 as ANQGSEA. The chain joins TRBV29-1 to TRBJ2-1. The TCR sequence derives from a human donor with ulcerative colitis or Crohn's disease, or a healthy co-twin of an affected twin (not recorded which). Sequenced material: blood. The CDR3 reads CSVEDLPNEQFF.